The 28 T cell receptor beta chains listed next were all sequenced from one sample in a study of T-cell reconstitution after alpha-beta-depleted transplantation in children. The library targeted TCRbeta and was prepared with unique molecular identifiers. From the PCR reads, TCRdb called clonotypes with MiXCR, one entry per CDR3 protein. This table has some 520,000 distinct CDR3 sequences, approximately 30% appearing once. Sequences were derived from PBMCs from the stem cell graft donor, sampled from the stem cell graft. The receptor source for this set is a human donor who donated a stem cell graft to a child with aplastic anemia.

This rearrangement joins TRBV6-2 or TRBV6-3 to TRBJ2-7; D is possibly TRBD1 (5 bases). Germline CDR1 MNHEY, CDR2 SVGEGT. Deletions cut 4 bases from V and 0 bases from J, with 16 bases between. This CDR3 spans 16 amino acids. CDR3 nucleotides: TGTGCCAGCAGTTTCTCAGGGCCATCGAGCTCCTACGAGCAGTACGTC. Residues: CASSFSGPSSSYEQYV.

This chain links TRBV11-3 with TRBJ1-1; D ambiguous. The V end was cut by 1 base, the J end by 1 base, with 10 bases between. This CDR3 has 15 amino acids. Germline assignment: CDR1 SGHNT and CDR2 YENEEA. CDR3 in DNA: TGTGCCAGCAGCTTAGTTGGACGCTCGAACACTGAAGCTTTCTTT. Translation gives CASSLVGRSNTEAFF.

This clonotype was picked up a small number of times. V usage is TRBV19 and J usage is TRBJ2-7; weak D call: TRBD2 (5 bases). Trimming stripped 4 bases from V and 3 bases from J, with 13 bases between. The CDR3 length is 14 residues. Germline V gene data show CDR1 as LNHDA and CDR2 as SQIVND (reference sequence). The CDR3 DNA is TGTGCCAGTAGTAGGGGTGAGGGAAGCTACGAGCAGTACTTC. This gives the protein CASSRGEGSYEQYF.

This clonotype came up a few times. The J gene is TRBJ1-1, the V gene TRBV6-1; maybe TRBD1 (5 bases). V lost 6 bases, J lost 0 bases, and 14 bases lay in between. The CDR3 covers 15 residues. CDR1 and CDR2 (germline): MNHNS, SASEGT. The CDR3 DNA sequence: TGTGCCAGCAGCAGAGCGGGACCGGTGAACACTGAAGCTTTCTTT. This codes for CASSRAGPVNTEAFF.

The chain carries TRBV6-5 and TRBJ1-4, with D unresolved. Germline-derived CDR1 and CDR2 are MNHEY and SVGAGI. The V end was cut by 0 bases, the J end by 14 bases, with 16 bases between. The CDR3 runs to 14 residues. Here the CDR3 reads CASSYSIRGEVLFF. The CDR3 nucleotides are TGTGCCAGCAGTTACTCGATTCGGGGAGAGGTGCTGTTTTTT.

A few counts support this clonotype. This chain links TRBV12-3 or TRBV12-4 with TRBJ2-7; either TRBD1 or TRBD2 may supply D (5 bases each). The CDR3 extends over 15 amino acids. The germline V and J ends were trimmed by 5 bases and 0 bases, with 14 bases remaining between them. CDR3 in DNA: TGTGCCAGCAGTCCCGGGACGACTGGCTCCTACGAGCAGTACGTC. This sequence encodes CASSPGTTGSYEQYV.

This chain links TRBV27 with TRBJ2-2; 7 bases fit TRBD1. The V gene end was trimmed by 1 base and the J gene end by 5 bases; junction bases not matched to a gene: 13. The CDR3 consists of 18 residues. Germline V gene data show CDR1 as MNHEY and CDR2 as SMNVEV (reference sequence). The CDR3 nucleotides read TGTGCCAGCAGTTTATTAGTTGGGCCCCAGGGGGAAACCGGGGAGCTGTTTTTT. It specifies CASSLLVGPQGETGELFF.

V gene TRBV7-9 combines with J gene TRBJ1-1; D is ambiguous. CDR1 is SEHNR, CDR2 FQNEAQ, per germline (reference sequence). V dropped 10 bases and J dropped 4 bases, with 16 bases sitting between them. CDR3 length: 13 residues. The CDR3 sequence is CATLDRLGTEAFF. The DNA of the CDR3 is TGTGCCACCCTGGACCGTCTAGGCACTGAAGCTTTCTTT.

This sequence joins TRBV4-2 and TRBJ2-7, with 9 bases lining up with TRBD2. The V gene end was trimmed by 2 bases and the J gene end by 3 bases; junction bases not matched to a gene: 5. Germline CDR1 is LGHNA and CDR2 is YNFKEQ. This CDR3 spans 15 amino acids. The CDR3 DNA sequence: TGTGCCAGCAGCCAATCGGGCGGGAGGGTCTACGAGCAGTACTTC. Translated, it gives CASSQSGGRVYEQYF.

V is TRBV30 and J is TRBJ2-1; no clear D gene. Germline CDR1 GTSNPN, CDR2 SVGIG (reference sequence). The CDR3 covers 14 residues. V was shortened by 4 bases and J by 4 bases, with 14 bases between the two germline ends. CDR3: CAWTISTSYNEQFF. The CDR3 DNA follows: TGTGCCTGGACGATTAGTACGTCATACAATGAGCAGTTCTTC. Full variable domain (missing parts from reference TRBV30 and TRBJ2-1): SQTIHQWPATLVQPVGSPLSLECTVEGTSNPNLYWYRQAAGRGLQLLFYSVGIGQISSEVPQNLSASRPQDRQFILSSKKLLLSDSGFYLCAWTISTSYNEQFFGPGTRLTVL.

This clonotype has just a few counts. The gene calls are TRBV6-2 or TRBV6-3 and TRBJ2-1; the match to TRBD2 covers 10 bases. With 0 bases clipped from V and 6 bases from J, the junction kept 5 bases outside the gene matches. The CDR3 extends over 16 amino acids. Germline V gene lookup returns CDR1 MNHEY and CDR2 SVGEGT. The CDR3 nucleotides are TGTGCCAGCAGTTACTCGATTAGCGGGAGGACCAATGAGCAGTTCTTC. Translation gives CASSYSISGRTNEQFF.

This clonotype occurred a few times. The chain recombines TRBV7-2 with TRBJ2-5; 13 bases line up with TRBD2. With V trimmed by 3 bases and J by 5 bases, 3 bases remained unmatched. In germline, CDR1 is SGHTA, CDR2 FQGNSA. This CDR3 region has 15 residues. The CDR3 DNA sequence: TGTGCCAGCAGCTTTTTGACTAGCGGGAGGGAGACCCAGTACTTC. Its protein product is CASSFLTSGRETQYF.

This clonotype was seen only a few times. The V gene is TRBV29-1, the J gene TRBJ2-5; D is ambiguous. V was trimmed by 1 base and J by 5 bases, leaving 8 bases between them. The CDR3 sequence is 12 residues long. Germline V lookup: CDR1 SQVTM, CDR2 ANQGSEA. CDR3 in DNA: TGCAGCGTTGAAGGTCCGGTCGAGACCCAGTACTTC. Protein sequence: CSVEGPVETQYF. The variable domain in full, with the rest retrieved from reference TRBV29-1 and TRBJ2-5, is SAVISQKPSRDICQRGTSLTIQCQVDSQVTMMFWYRQQPGQSLTLIATANQGSEATYESGFVIDKFPISRPNLTFSTLTVSNMSPEDSSIYLCSVEGPVETQYFGPGTRLLVL.

The sample holds a few counts of this clonotype. The chain carries TRBV6-2 or TRBV6-3 and TRBJ2-1; TRBD2 matches 16 bases. The V segment lost 2 bases and the J segment 0 bases; nucleotides outside the gene matches: 10. The length of the CDR3 is 21 residues. Germline CDR1 reads MNHEY; CDR2 reads SVGEGT. CDR3 sequence: CASSYDMGLAGGPSSYNEQFF. CDR3 bases: TGTGCCAGCAGTTACGATATGGGACTAGCGGGAGGGCCTAGCTCCTACAATGAGCAGTTCTTC.

The chain is built from TRBV7-9 and TRBJ1-1; 7 nucleotides agree with TRBD1. Germline CDR1 reads SEHNR; CDR2 reads FQNEAQ (reference sequence). The CDR3 runs 14 residues. The CDR3 bases are TGTGTTTCAACGGGACAGAGCATGAACACTGAAGCTTTCTTT. Translated, it gives CVSTGQSMNTEAFF.

V gene TRBV20-1 combines with J gene TRBJ1-1, with TRBD1 as a possible D gene (6 bases). The CDR3 is made up of 15 amino acids. V lost 5 bases and J lost 0, with 16 bases in between. Germline V gene sequence: CDR1 DFQATT, CDR2 SNEGSKA (reference sequence). In DNA form, the CDR3 reads TGCAGTGCTCTCTTGGGGGGGGCCCTGAACACTGAAGCTTTCTTT. It translates to CSALLGGALNTEAFF.

This clonotype was seen a few times. The rearrangement uses TRBV20-1 and TRBJ1-1; weak D call: TRBD1 (6 bases). Trimming took 2 bases from V and 3 from J, leaving 13 bases between them. The CDR3 sequence is 14 residues long. The V gene's germline CDR1 is DFQATT and CDR2 SNEGSKA (reference sequence). The chain's CDR3 is CSARSGQYDTEAFF. For the CDR3, the DNA is TGCAGTGCTAGATCCGGACAGTATGACACTGAAGCTTTCTTT.

The gene calls are TRBV11-1 and TRBJ2-1; 8 bases line up with TRBD1. In germline, CDR1 is SGHAT, CDR2 FQDESV (reference sequence). After removal of 2 bases from V and 7 bases from J, the junction contained 13 bases not matched to a gene. The CDR3 contains 17 residues. The CDR3 nucleotides read TGTGCCAGCAGCTTAATTGCTTTGTCAGGGGGCCTTAATGAGCAGTTCTTC. Amino acids: CASSLIALSGGLNEQFF. The full variable domain, with the rest looked up from reference TRBV11-1 and TRBJ2-1, is EAEVAQSPRYKITEKSQAVAFWCDPISGHATLYWYRQILGQGPELLVQFQDESVVDDSQLPKDRFSAERLKGVDSTLKIQPAELGDSAMYLCASSLIALSGGLNEQFFGPGTRLTVL.

This clonotype showed up just once. The chain is built from TRBV6-2 or TRBV6-3 and TRBJ2-3; 7 bases align to TRBD1. The germline CDR1 and CDR2 sequences are MNHEY and SVGEGT. V shed 7 bases and J 6 bases; nucleotides not matched to a gene: 7. This CDR3 has 13 amino acids. In DNA form, the CDR3 reads TGTGCCAGCATCGACAGGGCTGGGGATACGCAGTATTTT. This codes for CASIDRAGDTQYF.

The V and J genes are TRBV19 and TRBJ2-1; 12 bases map to TRBD1. The V segment lost 3 bases and the J segment 9 bases; nucleotides outside the gene matches: 6. Germline assignment: CDR1 LNHDA and CDR2 SQIVND (reference sequence). CDR3 length: 15 amino acids. The DNA for the CDR3 is TGTGCCAGTAGTATCGCCGGGACAGGGGGCGGTGAGCAGTTCTTC. This codes for CASSIAGTGGGEQFF.

The chain joins TRBV12-3 or TRBV12-4 to TRBJ2-1; TRBD2 aligns across 8 bases. V dropped 5 bases and J dropped 10; count of bases not matched to a gene: 13. This CDR3 is 15 amino acids long. CDR3 region: CASSATSGITWEQFF. In DNA, the CDR3 is TGTGCCAGCAGTGCCACTAGCGGCATCACCTGGGAGCAGTTCTTC.

The chain recombines TRBV9 with TRBJ1-3; D not resolved. The germline CDR1 and CDR2 sequences are SGDLS and YYNGEE. Trimming took off 5 bases at V and 0 bases at J, with 9 bases between the two ends. This CDR3 spans 14 amino acids. CDR3 sequence: CASRPAVSGNTIYF. DNA for the CDR3: TGTGCCAGCAGGCCCGCAGTCTCTGGAAACACCATATATTTT.

The gene calls are TRBV28 and TRBJ2-5; D is possibly TRBD1 (5 bases). Germline V CDR1 and CDR2: MDHEN, SYDVKM. Trimming removed 7 bases from V and 2 bases from J, with 20 bases in between. The CDR3 extends over 16 amino acids. In DNA, the CDR3 is TGTGCCAGCACCAAATCAGGGTTTCCGTTACAAGAGACCCAGTACTTC. It encodes CASTKSGFPLQETQYF.

This rearrangement joins TRBV6-2 or TRBV6-3 to TRBJ2-5; TRBD2 aligns across 7 bases. CDR3 length: 14 amino acids. After removal of 6 bases from V and 4 bases from J, the junction contained 8 bases not matched to a gene. In germline, CDR1 is MNHEY, CDR2 SVGEGT. The CDR3 DNA sequence: TGTGCCAGCAGGGGGGGGGTAGCTGGAGAGACCCAGTACTTC. Amino acids: CASRGGVAGETQYF.

In its sample, this clonotype was seen many times. The CDR3 DNA is TGCAGCGTTGCACCGGGACAGGGAAACACCATATATTTT. Its protein is CSVAPGQGNTIYF. The chain recombines TRBV29-1 with TRBJ1-3; 7 nucleotides match TRBD1. Per the germline V gene, CDR1 is SQVTM and CDR2 is ANQGSEA. The CDR3 is made up of 13 amino acids. V shed 4 bases and J 4 bases; nucleotides not matched to a gene: 4.

This clonotype was observed many times. The chain links TRBV4-3 to TRBJ2-1; 7 bases are shared with TRBD2. This CDR3 contains 18 residues. The germline gives CDR1 LGHNA, CDR2 YSLEER. V was pared by 0 bases and J by 2 bases, with 10 bases of the junction left unmatched. CDR3 sequence (DNA): TGCGCCAGCAGCCAAGATGCCCCTACTAGCGTAACCTACAATGAGCAGTTCTTC. Amino acid sequence: CASSQDAPTSVTYNEQFF.

The V and J genes are TRBV29-1 and TRBJ1-5; perhaps TRBD1 as D (6 bases). Germline CDR1 SQVTM, CDR2 ANQGSEA. The V end was cut by 7 bases, the J end by 2 bases, with 12 bases between. The CDR3 length is 13 residues. The CDR3: CSALAGGNQPQHF. CDR3 DNA: TGCAGCGCCCTGGCAGGGGGCAATCAGCCCCAGCATTTT.

This chain joins TRBV15 and TRBJ2-6; D not resolved. Germline CDR1 and CDR2: LNHNV and YYDKDF (reference sequence). The length of the CDR3 is 18 residues. Trimming took 3 bases from V and 0 from J, leaving 15 bases between them. CDR3 nucleotide sequence: TGTGCCACCAGCAGTTGGGGTGGACGGAGCTCTGGGGCCAACGTCCTGACTTTC. Amino acid sequence: CATSSWGGRSSGANVLTF.